This T cell receptor beta chain was found in a study of B cell selection in AIRE deficiency. Regarding the study as a whole: AIRE-deficient Tconv and Treg repertoires matched healthy donors in TCRBV, CDR3 length, diversity. Shared Treg sequences had shorter CDR3s, biased toward rearrangements with few non-templated insertions. Healthy donors alone shared under 35% of several thousand Treg sequences; patients alone around 8.5%.

The CDR3 is 13 residues long. Germline CDR1 and CDR2: GTSNPN and SVGIG (reference sequence). The V gene end was trimmed by 8 bases and the J gene end by 8 bases; junction bases not matched to a gene: 9. To note about this clone: What it recognizes is unknown.

The sorted conventional CD4 T cells were gated as CD4+CD127+. In the source study's methods: Approximately 1x10^5 patient and 13.4x10^4 healthy donor in-frame TCRbeta sequences came from conventional T cells. The repertoire was sequenced with immunoSEQ multiplex PCR; TCRdb's copy has only in-frame clones and lacks some. That table gives V, J and clone size, and the DNA gave D and trimming. The table records some 25,000 clones, roughly 96% of them present only once. This receptor was obtained from a human donor with AIRE deficiency. The chain joins TRBV30 to TRBJ1-5, with 10 positions matching TRBD1. Sequenced sample: conventional CD4+ T cells sorted from PBMCs. This CDR3 is CARTGQGKKPQHF. The CDR3 nucleotides read TGTGCCCGTACGGGACAGGGGAAAAAGCCCCAGCATTTT.